Included here is one TCR beta chain sequence, with context. The target antigen is unknown. The sample belongs to a study of T cell responses to AZD1222 COVID-19 vaccine. Study-level findings and limits: Without day 14 samples, only post-peak T cell repertoires were studied. Most donors were white British and more were female, and clonal diversity was possibly underestimated. Compared with day 0, the breadth and depth of the Spike-specific TCR repertoire rose significantly after two doses of AZD1222.

V gave up 1 base and J gave up 3 bases, with 19 bases separating them. Per germline, CDR1 SGHAT and CDR2 FQNNGV. There are 17 residues in the CDR3. The method was immunoSEQ multiplex PCR; TCRdb's version includes in-frame clones alone and lacks a portion of them. The sample contains about 170,000 clones, approximately 90% of which appear only once. The sequence derives from an adult who received the AZD1222 COVID-19 vaccine. The material was peripheral blood, obtained 28 days after the second AZD1222 dose. The V gene is TRBV11-2, the J gene TRBJ2-7; the D gene is possibly TRBD2 (5 bases). CDR3 sequence (DNA): TGTGCCAGCAGCTTAGCAGCGAGTTGGACGGACTTCTACGAGCAGTACTTC. Protein product: CASSLAASWTDFYEQYF. Looking up the rest from reference TRBV11-2 and TRBJ2-7 gives the full variable domain: EAGVAQSPRYKIIEKRQSVAFWCNPISGHATLYWYQQILGQGPKLLIQFQNNGVVDDSQLPKDRFSAERLKGVDSTLKIQPAKLEDSAVYLCASSLAASWTDFYEQYFGPGTRLTVT.